Listed below are T cell receptor beta chains from one sample, sequenced in a study of control samples from healthy donors and cancer patients. TCRdb's copy holds only in-frame clones and misses some; the assay was immunoSEQ multiplex PCR. This sample has around 100,000 clones; around 88% occur once, and the top ten carry less than 15%. Material: blood. These receptors originate from a man aged 30 to 39 in good health. CDR3s include the opening cysteine and the closing phenylalanine or tryptophan. Each record gives: D gene, V gene, J gene, clone size, CDR3 protein, CDR3 DNA. A D gene is named only where the DNA matches it firmly. Only part of the rows carry a size: once, few, many, or a class if the clone is expanded.

>TRBD1|TRBV7-2|TRBJ2-7|.
CASSLAQGQGVYEQYF
TGTGCCAGCAGCTTAGCGCAAGGACAGGGGGTATACGAGCAGTACTTC
>.|TRBV13|TRBJ2-7|once
CASSTRGYEQYF
TGTGCCAGCAGCACAAGGGGTTACGAGCAGTACTTC
>.|TRBV6-2/TRBV6-3|TRBJ2-7|.
CASSYKWDYEQYF
TGTGCCAGCAGTTACAAGTGGGACTACGAGCAGTACTTC
>TRBD2|TRBV30|TRBJ2-2|once
CAFPYPGTTRSGELFF
TGTGCCTTTCCGTACCCCGGGACTACGAGAAGCGGGGAGCTGTTTTTT
>.|TRBV28|TRBJ2-1|.
CASSSPAVDEQFF
TGTGCCAGCAGTTCCCCCGCAGTGGATGAGCAGTTCTTC
>.|TRBV7-2|TRBJ2-7|.
CASSFATFSYEQYF
TGTGCCAGCAGCTTCGCCACTTTCTCCTACGAGCAGTACTTC
>TRBD2|TRBV3-1/TRBV3-2|TRBJ2-3|.
CASSQEIAGGATHTRADTQYF
TGTGCCAGCAGCCAAGAAATAGCGGGAGGGGCCACGCACACCCGCGCAGATACGCAGTATTTT
>.|TRBV27|TRBJ2-2|.
CASSLWGSGELFF
TGTGCCAGCAGTCTCTGGGGGTCCGGGGAGCTGTTTTTT
>.|TRBV7-3|TRBJ2-3|.
CASSLFGPPDTQYF
TGTGCCAGCAGCTTATTTGGCCCACCCGATACGCAGTATTTT
>.|TRBV12-3/TRBV12-4|TRBJ1-1|.
CASSLGGNTEAFF
TGTGCCAGCAGTCTAGGGGGAAACACTGAAGCTTTCTTT
>.|TRBV15|TRBJ2-1|.
CATSRGARRGGEQFF
TGTGCCACCAGCAGAGGCGCCCGGCGAGGAGGTGAGCAGTTCTTC
>.|TRBV27|TRBJ2-7|.
CASSLGQKYEQYF
TGTGCCAGCAGTTTAGGTCAGAAATACGAGCAGTACTTC
>.|TRBV7-9|TRBJ1-1|.
CASRPPEGDTEAFF
TGTGCCAGCAGGCCCCCCGAGGGGGACACTGAAGCTTTCTTT
>.|TRBV30|TRBJ2-3|.
CAWRGRPGADTQYF
TGTGCCTGGAGGGGTAGACCAGGGGCAGATACGCAGTATTTT
>TRBD2|TRBV3-1/TRBV3-2|TRBJ2-5|.
CASSQAGGRETQYF
TGTGCCAGCAGCCAAGCCGGCGGGAGGGAGACCCAGTACTTC
>.|TRBV12-3/TRBV12-4|TRBJ1-5|.
CASSLVGRQPQHF
TGTGCCAGCAGTTTAGTAGGGAGACAGCCCCAGCATTTT
>.|TRBV18|TRBJ2-1|.
CASSEQGTSYNEQFF
TGTGCCAGCTCAGAACAGGGAACCTCCTACAATGAGCAGTTCTTC
>TRBD1|TRBV7-6|TRBJ1-6|once
CASSPTGTVNSPLHF
TGTGCCAGCAGCCCGACCGGGACAGTAAATTCACCCCTCCACTTT
>TRBD1|TRBV19|TRBJ2-7|.
CASSIVPGTGVSGSYEQYF
TGTGCCAGTAGTATAGTCCCTGGGACAGGCGTATCGGGCTCCTACGAGCAGTACTTC
>.|TRBV12-3/TRBV12-4|TRBJ2-7|once
CASSSSDAGEQYF
TGTGCCAGCAGTTCGAGCGACGCGGGGGAGCAGTACTTC
>.|TRBV27|TRBJ2-6|.
CASSPLGGANVLTF
TGTGCCAGCAGTCCCCTGGGTGGGGCCAACGTCCTGACTTTC
>.|TRBV11-2|TRBJ2-1|.
CASTKGSKEQFF
TGTGCCAGCACCAAGGGATCCAAGGAGCAGTTCTTC
>TRBD2|TRBV27|TRBJ2-7|.
CASEPRAGVGYEQYF
TGTGCCAGCGAACCTCGAGCGGGAGTTGGCTACGAGCAGTACTTC
>TRBD2|TRBV30|TRBJ2-5|.
CAWRTSGGQETQYF
TGTGCCTGGAGGACTAGCGGGGGCCAAGAGACCCAGTACTTC
>.|TRBV13|TRBJ1-2|.
CASSPGILYYGYTF
TGTGCCAGCAGCCCCGGAATACTTTACTATGGCTACACCTTC
>TRBD1|TRBV28|TRBJ1-6|.
CASGSGTGNNSPLHF
TGTGCCAGCGGTTCAGGGACAGGCAATAATTCACCCCTCCACTTT
>.|TRBV5-1|TRBJ2-5|.
CASSPRAPGTQYF
TGCGCCAGCAGCCCCCGCGCCCCCGGAACCCAGTACTTC
>.|TRBV24-1|TRBJ2-5|once
CATSDLWGDQETQYF
TGTGCCACCAGTGATTTGTGGGGGGACCAAGAGACCCAGTACTTC
>TRBD2|TRBV4-1|TRBJ2-3|once
CASSQDRLGTSVTDTQYF
TGCGCCAGCAGCCAAGATCGGCTCGGGACTAGCGTAACAGATACGCAGTATTTT
>.|TRBV4-2|TRBJ1-3|.
CASSPAQGASGNTIYF
TGTGCCAGCAGCCCCGCACAGGGAGCCTCTGGAAACACCATATATTTT
>TRBD2|TRBV11-2|TRBJ2-7|.
CASTTAGGSTYEQYF
TGTGCCAGCACCACAGCCGGCGGGAGCACCTACGAGCAGTACTTC
>.|TRBV20-1|TRBJ2-5|few
CSLGTQYF
TGCAGTCTGGGAACCCAGTACTTC
>.|TRBV29-1|TRBJ1-1|.
CSVGSRTNTEAFF
TGCAGCGTGGGATCAAGAACGAACACTGAAGCTTTCTTT
>TRBD2|TRBV18|TRBJ2-3|.
CASSGLAGADTQYF
TGTGCCAGCTCGGGACTAGCGGGAGCAGATACGCAGTATTTT
>.|TRBV30|TRBJ2-2|.
CAWSLGTGELFF
TGTGCCTGGAGTTTGGGGACCGGGGAGCTGTTTTTT
>TRBD2|TRBV23-1|TRBJ2-1|.
CASSQSSSAGGPCILQPPSNEQFF
TGCGCCAGCAGTCAATCTAGTTCGGCGGGAGGGCCTTGTATCCTCCAACCCCCCTCCAATGAGCAGTTCTTC
>.|TRBV11-2|TRBJ2-7|once
CASSPGGEQYF
TGTGCCAGCAGCCCCGGAGGTGAGCAGTACTTC
>TRBD1|TRBV27|TRBJ1-2|.
CASSLSPPGTGNGYTF
TGTGCCAGCAGTTTATCGCCCCCCGGGACAGGCAATGGCTACACCTTC
>TRBD2|TRBV6-1|TRBJ2-5|.
CASSDWFGREGRFKETQYF
TGTGCCAGCAGTGACTGGTTTGGGAGGGAGGGACGGTTCAAAGAGACCCAGTACTTC
>TRBD1|TRBV4-3|TRBJ2-2|.
CASSPKPSGQTTGELFF
TGCGCCAGCAGCCCCAAACCCTCGGGACAGACGACCGGGGAGCTGTTTTTT
>.|TRBV4-3|TRBJ2-6|.
CASSPGSGANVLTF
TGCGCCAGCAGCCCCGGTTCAGGAGCCAACGTCCTGACTTTC
>.|TRBV12-3/TRBV12-4|TRBJ1-5|.
CASSPRQLRHF
TGTGCCAGCAGTCCAAGACAGCTCCGGCATTTT
>TRBD1|TRBV2|TRBJ1-2|.
CASDGRGIGYTF
TGTGCCAGCGATGGCAGGGGGATTGGCTACACCTTC
>.|TRBV19|TRBJ1-1|few
CASSPFSTEAFF
TGTGCCAGTAGTCCTTTTAGCACTGAAGCTTTCTTT
>.|TRBV28|TRBJ2-7|.
CASRQPRDQNEQYF
TGTGCCAGCAGGCAACCTCGGGACCAAAACGAGCAGTACTTC
>.|TRBV18|TRBJ2-1|.
CASSRGAEALSEQFF
TGTGCCAGCTCTCGCGGGGCGGAGGCATTAAGTGAGCAGTTCTTC
>TRBD1|TRBV5-1|TRBJ1-4|.
CASSLAYVAGGHEKLFF
TGCGCCAGCAGCTTGGCCTATGTGGCAGGGGGTCATGAAAAACTGTTTTTT
>TRBD1|TRBV5-1|TRBJ2-7|.
CASRSGQDYEQYF
TGCGCCAGCAGGTCTGGACAGGACTACGAGCAGTACTTC
>TRBD1|TRBV9|TRBJ2-7|few
CASSVGSGQSYEQYF
TGTGCCAGCAGCGTAGGATCGGGACAGTCCTACGAGCAGTACTTC
>TRBD2|TRBV5-1|TRBJ2-1|.
CASSLATAGGNEQFF
TGCGCCAGCAGCTTGGCGACTGCGGGAGGAAATGAGCAGTTCTTC
>.|TRBV20-1|TRBJ2-5|once
CSVPGETQYF
TGCAGTGTTCCCGGGGAGACCCAGTACTTC
>.|TRBV28|TRBJ1-2|.
CASREGPRFYGYTF
TGTGCCAGCAGAGAGGGACCAAGGTTCTATGGCTACACCTTC
>TRBD2|TRBV18|TRBJ2-7|.
CASSPPTSGLSYEQYF
TGTGCCAGCTCACCACCTACTAGCGGTCTATCCTACGAGCAGTACTTC
>.|TRBV28|TRBJ1-4|.
CASSPLLPPATNEKLFF
TGTGCCAGCAGTCCCCTTTTGCCCCCCGCAACTAATGAAAAACTGTTTTTT
>TRBD2|TRBV27|TRBJ2-7|once
CASNEREGRGEQYF
TGTGCCAGCAATGAGCGGGAGGGCCGTGGCGAGCAGTACTTC
>TRBD2|TRBV27|TRBJ2-5|.
CASSYGTRRETQYF
TGTGCCAGCAGCTACGGGACTAGGAGAGAGACCCAGTACTTC
>.|TRBV5-4|TRBJ2-7|.
CASSLWGAYEQYF
TGTGCCAGCAGCTTGTGGGGGGCCTACGAGCAGTACTTC
>.|TRBV3-1/TRBV3-2|TRBJ1-2|few
CASSQAPGGIYGYTF
TGTGCCAGCAGCCAAGCCCCGGGGGGGATCTATGGCTACACCTTC
>TRBD1|TRBV27|TRBJ2-1|.
CASSFPLRQGKVSYNEQFF
TGTGCCAGCAGTTTCCCCCTACGACAGGGAAAGGTGTCCTACAATGAGCAGTTCTTC